The rows below give T cell receptor beta chains drawn from one sample of a study of naive and memory T cell subsets. TCRdb reanalysed the UMI-ligation and nested PCR reads using MiXCR and keeps one entry per CDR3 protein. This repertoire shows 80,000 to 95,000 distinct CDR3 sequences, 9% found once; its top ten account for 1.2%. The specimen sequenced was naive CD8+ T cells from blood. The receptors originated from a human donor in good health. CDR3s include the opening cysteine and the closing phenylalanine or tryptophan. The D gene is left open where the match is weak. A clone size is listed for some rows: how often the clone was seen (once, few, many), or a class if it is expanded.

v_gene	abundance	d_gene	j_gene	CDR3aa	CDR3nt
TRBV10-1	many	TRBD2	TRBJ2-1	CASSEGDYLGPQSSYNEQFF	TGCGCCAGCAGTGAGGGGGACTACCTAGGTCCTCAGAGCTCCTACAATGAGCAGTTCTTC
TRBV7-8	many	-	TRBJ2-7	CASSLDASEEEQYF	TGTGCCAGCAGCTTGGACGCCTCTGAGGAGGAGCAGTACTTC
TRBV5-6	many	-	TRBJ2-2	CASSSRYTGELFF	TGTGCCAGCAGCTCACGATATACCGGGGAGCTGTTTTTT
TRBV11-2	few	-	TRBJ2-1	CASSPVPGSLSSYNEQFF	TGTGCCAGCAGCCCAGTACCCGGGTCCCTGAGCTCCTACAATGAGCAGTTCTTC
TRBV6-2/TRBV6-3	-	-	TRBJ2-5	CASRRRGPFQETQYF	TGTGCCAGCAGACGCCGGGGGCCCTTCCAAGAGACCCAGTACTTC
TRBV5-6	few	TRBD2	TRBJ2-1	CASSFMRESYNEQFF	TGTGCCAGCAGCTTTATGCGGGAGTCTTACAATGAGCAGTTCTTC
TRBV30	few	TRBD2	TRBJ2-1	CAWSVRTSAFNEQFF	TGTGCCTGGAGTGTCCGGACTAGCGCCTTCAATGAGCAGTTCTTC
TRBV12-3/TRBV12-4	few	TRBD2	TRBJ2-3	CASSLQLAGDGDTQYF	TGTGCCAGCAGTTTACAACTAGCGGGAGATGGGGATACGCAGTATTTT
TRBV5-1	few	TRBD1	TRBJ2-6	CASSSMTGGGGANVLTF	TGCGCCAGCAGCTCAATGACAGGGGGCGGTGGGGCCAACGTCCTGACTTTC
TRBV7-9	-	-	TRBJ2-1	CASSSPSGLKNNEQFF	TGTGCCAGCAGCTCCCCCAGCGGCTTGAAGAACAATGAGCAGTTCTTC
TRBV19	-	-	TRBJ1-5	CASSMWGAGGQPQHF	TGTGCCAGTAGTATGTGGGGGGCTGGAGGTCAGCCCCAGCATTTT